The rows below give T cell receptor beta chains drawn from one sample of a study of blood T cell repertoires in COVID-19. Here immunoSEQ multiplex PCR was the method, and the copy in TCRdb shows in-frame clones only, minus some. The repertoire includes more than 300,000 clones, around 90% of them detected once, and 1.2% sits in the top ten. Sequencing input: PBMCs or T cells enriched from blood (not recorded which). The receptor source for this set is a woman younger than 35 who had recovered from COVID-19. Both conserved end residues are part of each CDR3. A D gene is named only where the DNA matches it firmly. Only some rows state a clone size, as once, few, many or a class for expanded clones.

TRBV2	NA	TRBJ2-3	once	TGTGCCAGCAGTGAATTGGCGGCAGATACGCAGTATTTT	CASSELAADTQYF
TRBV18	NA	TRBJ1-5	NA	TGTGCCAGCTCACCACCGGGGCAGGGCGTCAGCAATCAGCCCCAGCATTTT	CASSPPGQGVSNQPQHF
TRBV12-3/TRBV12-4	NA	TRBJ2-7	once	TGTGCCAGCAGTCTCACCGGGATTGAGCAGTACTTC	CASSLTGIEQYF
TRBV5-6	NA	TRBJ1-2	few	TGTGCCAGCAGCAAAAGGGGGTTCCCTAACTATGGCTACACCTTC	CASSKRGFPNYGYTF
TRBV4-1	NA	TRBJ1-5	NA	TGCGCCAGCAGCCAAGTCAGAAATAGCAATCAGCCCCAGCATTTT	CASSQVRNSNQPQHF
TRBV28	NA	TRBJ1-6	NA	TGTGCCAGCAGTTATAGGGAGGGGTATTCACCCCTCCACTTT	CASSYREGYSPLHF
TRBV4-1	NA	TRBJ2-7	once	TGCGCCAGCAGCCAGGGAGAGGCCTCCTACGAGCAGTACTTC	CASSQGEASYEQYF
TRBV19	TRBD1	TRBJ1-5	NA	TGTGCCAGTAGTATAAGGACAGGGGCCTCCAATCAGCCCCAGCATTTT	CASSIRTGASNQPQHF
TRBV29-1	NA	TRBJ1-2	NA	TGCAGCGGGCGGGAAGTTCAGGGATCCTATGGCTACACCTTC	CSGREVQGSYGYTF
TRBV6-5	NA	TRBJ1-5	NA	TGTGCCAGCAGTTACGGGGCTAGCAATCAGCCCCAGCATTTT	CASSYGASNQPQHF